Presented here are 18 T cell receptor beta chains from one specimen sequenced in a study of shared T cell receptors in the human thymus (dated by TCRdb to the early 2020s). Libraries were built with the immunoSEQ multiplex PCR assay. Entries here come from immuneACCESS through TCRdb and include only in-frame sequences with V and J called. Some clones fail to appear in such tables; in the studies checked, an unresolved V gene covers under half of the shortfall, and the cause of the remainder is unknown. Counted in this sample were approximately 660,000 clones; 88% of them appeared once. The ten largest clones take up about 0.01% of the sample. This sample was shared with a second study, whose subject was human thymus T cells.

The specimen was thymocytes. The receptors stem from a boy younger than two with a congenital heart defect. Donor details come from another sample of the same person, matched by shared clones.

The chain couples TRBV30 to TRBJ2-1; tentatively, D is TRBD2 (5 bases). Trimming stripped 4 bases from V and 3 bases from J, with 19 bases between. The CDR3 loop spans 16 amino acids. Germline V gene lookup returns CDR1 GTSNPN and CDR2 SVGIG (reference sequence). CDR3 protein: CAWTDPGTLDYNEQFF. Written as DNA, the CDR3 is TGTGCCTGGACCGATCCGGGAACCCTGGACTACAATGAGCAGTTCTTC.

The rearrangement links TRBV2 to TRBJ1-4; tentative D call: TRBD1 (5 bases). Germline V gene data show CDR1 as SNHLY and CDR2 as FYNNEI. Between the trimmed V and J ends, which lost 7 bases and 7 bases, there was a span of 10 bases. There are 12 residues in the CDR3. In DNA, the CDR3 is TGTGCCAGCACAGGGTGGGGTGAAAAACTGTTTTTT. This translates into CASTGWGEKLFF.

This chain links TRBV30 with TRBJ2-7; TRBD2 matches at 10 bases. The CDR3 extends over 15 amino acids. Germline loops: CDR1 GTSNPN, CDR2 SVGIG (reference sequence). V dropped 0 bases and J dropped 4; count of bases not matched to a gene: 6. The CDR3: CAWSVVLAGVYEQYF. CDR3 DNA: TGTGCCTGGAGTGTGGTCCTAGCGGGGGTTTACGAGCAGTACTTC.

The J gene is TRBJ2-7, the V gene TRBV2, with 8 bases fitting TRBD1. Looked up from germline, CDR1 is SNHLY and CDR2 is FYNNEI. Unmatched junction bases numbered 7, after V lost 8 bases and J lost 7 bases. This CDR3 is built from 12 residues. The DNA of the CDR3 is TGTGCCAGCGGTAGACAGGGGTGGGAGCAGTACTTC. It yields the protein CASGRQGWEQYF. Combining the CDR3 with reference TRBV2 and TRBJ2-7 gives the whole variable domain EPEVTQTPSHQVTQMGQEVILRCVPISNHLYFYWYRQILGQKVEFLVSFYNNEISEKSEIFDDQFSVERPDGSNFTLKIRSTKLEDSAMYFCASGRQGWEQYFGPGTRLTVT.

The chain carries TRBV4-2 and TRBJ2-3; 9 bases line up with TRBD2. J gave up 4 bases and V 4 bases, and 18 bases lay outside the gene matches. Germline V CDR1 and CDR2: LGHNA, YNFKEQ. The CDR3 covers 19 residues. CDR3 bases: TGTGCCAGCAGCCCCTATCGGGGAGTGCGGGAGGGGGGTCCAGATACGCAGTATTTT. It yields the protein CASSPYRGVREGGPDTQYF.

This chain joins TRBV6-1 and TRBJ1-2, with D tentatively TRBD1 (6 bases). Looked up from germline, CDR1 is MNHNS and CDR2 is SASEGT. The ends were cut back, 5 bases at V and 6 bases at J, with 16 bases in the middle. The CDR3 is made up of 14 amino acids. Here the CDR3 reads CASSRAGDGNGYTF. In nucleotides, the CDR3 is TGTGCCAGCAGTAGGGCAGGGGACGGGAATGGCTACACCTTC.

In its sample, this clone was seen a few times. This sequence joins TRBV19 and TRBJ1-5, with a weak D call TRBD1 (5 bases). The CDR3 consists of 15 residues. The germline V gene encodes CDR1 LNHDA and CDR2 SQIVND (reference sequence). V gave up 2 bases and J gave up 5 bases, with 13 bases separating them. The CDR3 coding sequence is TGTGCCAGTAGTATATGGGACTGGACCCATCAGCCCCAGCATTTT. Translation: CASSIWDWTHQPQHF. Full variable domain (outside the CDR3, taken from reference TRBV19 and TRBJ1-5): DGGITQSPKYLFRKEGQNVTLSCEQNLNHDAMYWYRQDPGQGLRLIYYSQIVNDFQKGDIAEGYSVSREKKESFPLTVTSAQKNPTAFYLCASSIWDWTHQPQHFGDGTRLSIL.

The V call is TRBV7-2, the J call TRBJ2-7, with unresolved D. This CDR3 comprises 15 residues. The V and J ends lost 2 bases and 4 bases respectively, with 15 bases between them. Germline CDR1 and CDR2: SGHTA and FQGNSA. CDR3 in DNA: TGTGCCAGCAGCTTACGCGTTGCCAAGAGGTACGAGCAGTACTTC. This codes for CASSLRVAKRYEQYF.

The rearrangement uses TRBV2 and TRBJ2-3, with D unresolved. Trimming shortened V by 5 bases and J by 3 bases, and 12 bases separated the two germline ends. This CDR3 spans 14 amino acids. Germline V gene sequence: CDR1 SNHLY, CDR2 FYNNEI. CDR3 DNA sequence: TGTGCCAGCAGTCCCCTCGCAGGTACAGATACGCAGTATTTT. This gives the protein CASSPLAGTDTQYF.

This chain joins TRBV5-1 and TRBJ2-5; 7 bases are a match to TRBD2. The germline V gene has CDR1 SGHRS and CDR2 YFSETQ. This CDR3 spans 15 amino acids. V shed 1 base and J 0 bases; nucleotides not matched to a gene: 3. The CDR3 region is CASSLWLADQETQYF. The DNA of the CDR3 is TGCGCCAGCAGCTTGTGGCTAGCGGACCAAGAGACCCAGTACTTC. The full variable domain, completed using reference TRBV5-1 and TRBJ2-5, is KAGVTQTPRYLIKTRGQQVTLSCSPISGHRSVSWYQQTPGQGLQFLFEYFSETQRNKGNFPGRFSGRQFSNSRSEMNVSTLELGDSALYLCASSLWLADQETQYFGPGTRLLVL.

The V call is TRBV5-6, the J call TRBJ2-1; 7 bases are a match to TRBD1. CDR3 length equals 16 residues. V lost 5 bases to trimming and J lost 0 bases; unmatched junction nucleotides: 8. Germline CDR1 is SGHDT and CDR2 is YYEEEE. The DNA of the CDR3 is TGTGCCAGCAGTTCTCCCCGACAGGGCTCCTACAATGAGCAGTTCTTC. This sequence encodes CASSSPRQGSYNEQFF.

This chain connects TRBV10-1 to TRBJ2-1, with 10 bases lining up with TRBD2. Trimming removed 10 bases from V and 7 bases from J; junction bases left unmatched: 7. Germline CDR1 is WNHNN and CDR2 is SYGVQD (reference sequence). This CDR3 contains 13 residues. The CDR3 loop reads CATEREGLNEQFF. CDR3 DNA sequence: TGCGCCACGGAGCGGGAGGGCCTTAATGAGCAGTTCTTC.

A single count supports this clone. At the DNA level, this CDR3 is encoded by other sequences in the same sample as well. The rearrangement uses TRBV6-5 and TRBJ2-7; D remains unclear. Trimming cost V 6 bases and J 4 bases, with 7 bases left between them. Germline V gene lookup returns CDR1 MNHEY and CDR2 SVGAGI. This CDR3 has 11 amino acids. The CDR3 coding sequence is TGTGCCAGCAGCTCGCGTTACGAGCAGTACTTC. It specifies CASSSRYEQYF.

The genes are TRBV10-1 and TRBJ2-5; D is possibly TRBD2 (5 bases). V shed 8 bases and J shed 5 bases, with 15 bases lying between them. Germline CDR1 reads WNHNN; CDR2 reads SYGVQD (reference sequence). The CDR3 spans 13 residues. The CDR3 nucleotides are TGCGCCAGCCCCCGCGTAGCGAGGGAGACCCAGTACTTC. Encoded protein: CASPRVARETQYF.

J is TRBJ2-7 and V is TRBV9; 10 bases match TRBD1. Looked up from germline, CDR1 is SGDLS and CDR2 is YYNGEE. This CDR3 has 14 amino acids. The J segment lost 5 bases and the V segment lost 6 bases, leaving 8 bases of the junction unmatched. The CDR3 nucleotides are TGTGCCAGCACCGCCGGGACAGGGGTCCACGAGCAGTACTTC. Translation gives CASTAGTGVHEQYF.

The gene calls are TRBV19 and TRBJ2-7; D possibly corresponds to TRBD2 (5 bases). V lost 6 bases and J lost 3, with 15 bases in between. The germline V gene has CDR1 LNHDA and CDR2 SQIVND (reference sequence). The CDR3 consists of 14 residues. CDR3 nucleotide sequence: TGTGCCAGTAGCCCCCGAGGGATAATCTACGAGCAGTACTTC. Protein sequence: CASSPRGIIYEQYF.

The chain is built from TRBV6-5 and TRBJ2-4, with D possibly being TRBD2 (5 bases). Germline CDR1 reads MNHEY; CDR2 reads SVGAGI. Trimming removed 5 bases from V and 1 base from J, with 9 bases in between. The CDR3 consists of 14 residues. DNA of the CDR3: TGTGCCAGCAGTACTAGACGGGCCAAAAACATTCAGTACTTC. Translation: CASSTRRAKNIQYF.

The chain is built from TRBV27 and TRBJ2-7; weak D call: TRBD1 (5 bases). Germline CDR1 reads MNHEY; CDR2 reads SMNVEV (reference sequence). CDR3 length: 13 amino acids. V lost 4 bases and J lost 9, with 16 bases in between. The CDR3 bases are TGTGCCAGCAGTTCGGCCAGGGTCAGGCGGCAGTACTTC. Amino acids: CASSSARVRRQYF.